The clone carrying this TCR beta chain showed up just a few times. At one end the junction does not follow the germline gene, possibly because of a read error. The data are from a study of cytomegalovirus exposure and HLA in healthy donors. The CDR3 spans 14 residues. Germline-derived CDR1 and CDR2 are SEHNR and FQNEAQ (reference sequence). 60 Vbeta and 13 Jbeta primers were used in PCR. The assay was immunoSEQ multiplex PCR, and TCRdb's table has in-frame clones only and misses some. The data contain 90,000 to 120,000 clones, more than 70% of them singletons. The gene calls are TRBV7-9 and TRBJ2-2; D gene uncertain. This TCR came from a man younger than 35 in good health and CMV-seronegative. The sequencing sample was made of PBMCs. CDR3 region: CSSSFFINTGELFF. CDR3 bases: TGTTCCAGCAGCTTTTTTATAAACACCGGGGAGCTGTTTTTT.